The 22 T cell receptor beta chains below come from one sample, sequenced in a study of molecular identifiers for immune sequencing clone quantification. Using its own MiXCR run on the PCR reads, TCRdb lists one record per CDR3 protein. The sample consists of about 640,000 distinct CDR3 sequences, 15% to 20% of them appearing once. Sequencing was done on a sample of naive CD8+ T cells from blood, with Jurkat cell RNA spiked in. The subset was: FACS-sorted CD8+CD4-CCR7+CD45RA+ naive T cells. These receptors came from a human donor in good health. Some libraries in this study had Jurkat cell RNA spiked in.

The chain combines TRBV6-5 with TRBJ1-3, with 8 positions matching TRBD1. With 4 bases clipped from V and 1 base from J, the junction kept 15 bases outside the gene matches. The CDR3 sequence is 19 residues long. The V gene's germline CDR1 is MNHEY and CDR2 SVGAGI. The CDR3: CASSCQKDRALQSGNTIYF. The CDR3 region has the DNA TGTGCCAGCAGTTGCCAAAAGGACAGGGCTTTGCAATCTGGAAACACCATATATTTT.

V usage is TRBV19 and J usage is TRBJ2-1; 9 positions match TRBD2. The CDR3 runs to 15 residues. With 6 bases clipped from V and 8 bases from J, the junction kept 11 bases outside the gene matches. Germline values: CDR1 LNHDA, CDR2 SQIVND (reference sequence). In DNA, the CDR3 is TGTGCCAGTAGGTCCTCCGGACTAGCGACATATGAGCAGTTCTTC. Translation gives CASRSSGLATYEQFF.

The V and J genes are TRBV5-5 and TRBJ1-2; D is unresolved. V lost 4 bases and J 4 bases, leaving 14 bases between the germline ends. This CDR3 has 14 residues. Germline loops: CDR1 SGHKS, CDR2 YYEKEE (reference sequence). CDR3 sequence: CASSPPEDTYGYTF. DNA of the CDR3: TGTGCCAGCAGCCCACCTGAAGATACCTATGGCTACACCTTC. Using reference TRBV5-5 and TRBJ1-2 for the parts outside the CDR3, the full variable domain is DAGVTQSPTHLIKTRGQQVTLRCSPISGHKSVSWYQQVLGQGPQFIFQYYEKEERGRGNFPDRFSARQFPNYSSELNVNALLLGDSALYLCASSPPEDTYGYTFGSGTRLTVV.

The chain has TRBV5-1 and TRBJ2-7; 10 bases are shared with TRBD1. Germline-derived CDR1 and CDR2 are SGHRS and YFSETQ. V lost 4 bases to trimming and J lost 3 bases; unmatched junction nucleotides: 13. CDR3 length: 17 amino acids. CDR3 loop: CASSKHMGQGLIYEQYF. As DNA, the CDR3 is TGCGCCAGCAGCAAGCACATGGGACAGGGGTTGATCTACGAGCAGTACTTC.

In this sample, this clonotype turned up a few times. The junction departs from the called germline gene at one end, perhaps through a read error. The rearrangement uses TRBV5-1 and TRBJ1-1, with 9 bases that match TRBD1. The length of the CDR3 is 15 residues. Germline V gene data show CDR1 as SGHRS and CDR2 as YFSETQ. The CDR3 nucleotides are TGCGCCAGCAGCTTCTATGGGACAGGGAATCTCCTGACTATCTTT. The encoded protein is CASSFYGTGNLLTIF. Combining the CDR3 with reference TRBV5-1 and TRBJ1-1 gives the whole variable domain KAGVTQTPRYLIKTRGQQVTLSCSPISGHRSVSWYQQTPGQGLQFLFEYFSETQRNKGNFPGRFSGRQFSNSRSEMNVSTLELGDSALYLCASSFYGTGNLLTIFGQGTRLTVV.

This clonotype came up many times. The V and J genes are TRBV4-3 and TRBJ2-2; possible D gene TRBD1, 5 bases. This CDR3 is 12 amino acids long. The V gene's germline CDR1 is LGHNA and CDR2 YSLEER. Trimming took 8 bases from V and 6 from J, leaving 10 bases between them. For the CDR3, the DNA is TGCGCCAGCGAAGGGGATTCCGGGGAGCTGTTTTTT. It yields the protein CASEGDSGELFF.

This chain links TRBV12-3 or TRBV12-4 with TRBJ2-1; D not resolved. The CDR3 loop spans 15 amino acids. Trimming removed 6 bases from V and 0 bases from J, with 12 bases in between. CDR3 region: CASSSAQHSYNEQFF. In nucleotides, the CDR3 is TGTGCCAGCAGCAGCGCCCAGCACTCCTACAATGAGCAGTTCTTC.

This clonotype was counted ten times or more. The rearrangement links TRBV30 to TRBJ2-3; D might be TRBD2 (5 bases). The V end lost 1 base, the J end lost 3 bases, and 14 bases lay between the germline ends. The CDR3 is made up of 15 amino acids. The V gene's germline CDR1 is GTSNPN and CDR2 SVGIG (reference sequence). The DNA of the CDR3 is TGTGCCTGGAGTGCCCTAGGGAGAGGGACAGATACGCAGTATTTT. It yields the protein CAWSALGRGTDTQYF.

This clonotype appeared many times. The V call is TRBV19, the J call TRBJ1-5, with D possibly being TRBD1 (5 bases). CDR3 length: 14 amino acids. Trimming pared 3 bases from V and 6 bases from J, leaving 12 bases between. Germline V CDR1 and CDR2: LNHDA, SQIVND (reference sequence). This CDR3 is CASSIGLTGQPQHF. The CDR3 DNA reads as TGTGCCAGTAGTATTGGGCTAACAGGTCAGCCCCAGCATTTT.

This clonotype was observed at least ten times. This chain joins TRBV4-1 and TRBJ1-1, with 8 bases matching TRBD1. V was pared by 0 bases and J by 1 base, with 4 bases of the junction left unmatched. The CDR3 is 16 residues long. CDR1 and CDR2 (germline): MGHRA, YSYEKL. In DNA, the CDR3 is TGCGCCAGCAGCCAAGATGTTGGACAGGGGAACACTGAAGCTTTCTTT. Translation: CASSQDVGQGNTEAFF.

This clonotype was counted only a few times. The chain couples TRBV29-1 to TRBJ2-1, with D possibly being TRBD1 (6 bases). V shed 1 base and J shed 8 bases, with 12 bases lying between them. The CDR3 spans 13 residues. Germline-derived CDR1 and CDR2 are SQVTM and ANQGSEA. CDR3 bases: TGCAGCGTTGAAGGGGACAACCCCCATGAGCAGTTCTTC. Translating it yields CSVEGDNPHEQFF.

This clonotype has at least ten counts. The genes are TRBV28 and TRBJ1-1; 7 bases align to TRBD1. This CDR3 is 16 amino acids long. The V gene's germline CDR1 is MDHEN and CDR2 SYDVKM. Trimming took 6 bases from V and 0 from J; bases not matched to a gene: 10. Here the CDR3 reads CASSLRTGVLNTEAFF. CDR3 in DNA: TGTGCCAGCAGCTTGCGGACAGGAGTTCTGAACACTGAAGCTTTCTTT.

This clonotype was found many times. DNA of the CDR3: TGTGCCAGCGGTAACCCTAATTCACCCCTCCACTTT. This gives the protein CASGNPNSPLHF. The chain carries TRBV7-9 and TRBJ1-6; D is unclear. This CDR3 contains 12 residues. The V and J ends lost 8 bases and 6 bases respectively, with 8 bases between them. Germline loops: CDR1 SEHNR, CDR2 FQNEAQ (reference sequence). Combining the CDR3 with reference TRBV7-9 and TRBJ1-6 gives the whole variable domain DTGVSQNPRHKITKRGQNVTFRCDPISEHNRLYWYRQTLGQGPEFLTYFQNEAQLEKSRLLSDRFSAERPKGSFSTLEIQRTEQGDSAMYLCASGNPNSPLHFGNGTRLTVT.

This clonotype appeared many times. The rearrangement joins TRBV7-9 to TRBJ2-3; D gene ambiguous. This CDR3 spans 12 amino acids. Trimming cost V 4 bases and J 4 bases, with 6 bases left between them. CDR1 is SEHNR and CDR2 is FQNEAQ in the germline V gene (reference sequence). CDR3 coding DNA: TGTGCCAGCAGCTCCTACTCAGATACGCAGTATTTT. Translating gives CASSSYSDTQYF.

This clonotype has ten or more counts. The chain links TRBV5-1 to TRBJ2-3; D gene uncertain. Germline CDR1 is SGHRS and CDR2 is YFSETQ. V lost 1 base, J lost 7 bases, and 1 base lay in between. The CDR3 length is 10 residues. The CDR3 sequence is CASSLYTQYF. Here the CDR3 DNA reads TGCGCCAGCAGCTTGTATACGCAGTATTTT.

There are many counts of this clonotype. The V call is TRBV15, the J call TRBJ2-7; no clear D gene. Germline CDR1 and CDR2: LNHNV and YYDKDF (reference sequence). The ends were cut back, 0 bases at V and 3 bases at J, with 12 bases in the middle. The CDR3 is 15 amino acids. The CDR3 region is CATSRDPPALYEQYF. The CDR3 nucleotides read TGTGCCACCAGCAGAGATCCGCCCGCACTCTACGAGCAGTACTTC.

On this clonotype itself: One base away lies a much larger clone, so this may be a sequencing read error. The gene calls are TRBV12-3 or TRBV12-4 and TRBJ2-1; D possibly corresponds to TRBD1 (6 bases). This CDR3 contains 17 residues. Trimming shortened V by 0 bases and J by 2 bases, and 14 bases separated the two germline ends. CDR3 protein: CASSLAGPDRTYNEQFF. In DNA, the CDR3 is TGTGCCAGCAGTTTAGCAGGCCCAGACAGGACCTACAATGAGCAGTTCTTC.

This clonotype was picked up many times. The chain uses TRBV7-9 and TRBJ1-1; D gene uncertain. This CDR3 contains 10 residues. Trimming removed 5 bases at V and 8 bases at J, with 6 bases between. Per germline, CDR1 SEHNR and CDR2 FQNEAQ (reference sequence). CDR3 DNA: TGTGCCAGCAGCATAACGGAAGCTTTCTTT. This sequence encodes CASSITEAFF.

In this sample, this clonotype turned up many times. The CDR3 here is CASSQTSAGTDTQYF. CDR3 in DNA: TGCGCCAGCAGCCAGACTAGCGCTGGGACAGATACGCAGTATTTT. The chain combines TRBV4-1 with TRBJ2-3; 8 positions match TRBD2. The CDR3 has 15 residues. V shed 3 bases, J shed 3 bases, and the junction held 5 bases outside the gene matches. Germline V gene sequence: CDR1 MGHRA, CDR2 YSYEKL.

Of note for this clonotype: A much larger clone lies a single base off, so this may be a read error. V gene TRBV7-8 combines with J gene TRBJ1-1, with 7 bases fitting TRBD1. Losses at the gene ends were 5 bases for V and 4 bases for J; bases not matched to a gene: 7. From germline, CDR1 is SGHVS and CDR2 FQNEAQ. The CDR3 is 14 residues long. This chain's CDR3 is CASSTTGIVTEAFF. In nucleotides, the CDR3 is TGTGCCAGCAGCACGACAGGGATTGTCACTGAAGCTTTCTTT.

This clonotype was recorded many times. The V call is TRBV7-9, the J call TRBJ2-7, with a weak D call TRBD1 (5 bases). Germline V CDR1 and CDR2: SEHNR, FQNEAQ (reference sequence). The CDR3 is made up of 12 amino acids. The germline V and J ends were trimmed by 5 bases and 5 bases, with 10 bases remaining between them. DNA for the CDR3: TGTGCCAGCAGCGGGGCCAGCCACGAGCAGTACTTC. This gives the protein CASSGASHEQYF. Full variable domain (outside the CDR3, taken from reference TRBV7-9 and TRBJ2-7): DTGVSQNPRHKITKRGQNVTFRCDPISEHNRLYWYRQTLGQGPEFLTYFQNEAQLEKSRLLSDRFSAERPKGSFSTLEIQRTEQGDSAMYLCASSGASHEQYFGPGTRLTVT.

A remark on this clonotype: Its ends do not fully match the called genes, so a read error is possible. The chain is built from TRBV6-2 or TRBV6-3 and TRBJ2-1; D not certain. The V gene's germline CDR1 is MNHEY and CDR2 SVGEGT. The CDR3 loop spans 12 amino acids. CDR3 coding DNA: TGTGCCAGCAGTTATGTGGAAAATGAGCAGCTCTTC. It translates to CASSYVENEQLF.